The clone carrying this T cell receptor (beta chain) appeared many times. This table comes from immunoSEQ multiplex PCR, and its TCRdb copy is limited to in-frame clones, with some not included. The sample contains 400,000 to 550,000 clones, around 79% of which appear only once. This CDR3 has 17 residues. V was clipped by 3 bases and J by 2 bases; unmatched bases: 6. The germline CDR1 and CDR2 sequences are ENHRY and SYGVKD. This record comes from a study of shared clonotypes between healthy human individuals. The V gene is TRBV10-3, the J gene TRBJ2-5; TRBD2 matches at 13 bases. This sequence originates from a woman between 40 and 55 years old in good health. Some clones in this sample may be carry-over from other donors' samples. Sequencing used PBMCs. CDR3 sequence: CAISEGLAGVGQETQYF. In nucleotides, the CDR3 is TGTGCCATCAGTGAAGGACTAGCGGGAGTAGGGCAAGAGACCCAGTACTTC.